The 16 T cell receptor beta chains below all came from one sample that was sequenced in a study of CD8 T cells in ankylosing spondylitis listed by TCRdb under 2017. To prepare the library, 5' RACE was applied. Sequencing took place on an Illumina HiSeq 2500. The public reads were quality trimmed at Q25 with fastp and then assembled into clones with MiXCR by TCRdb, keeping productive beta chains. Every CDR3 protein is listed once, alongside the most common genes and DNA of its rows. This sample is represented by more than 150,000 distinct CDR3 sequences; about 13% of them were singletons. About 15% of the sample goes to the ten largest clones. What was sequenced was blood, either unsorted or a sorted T cell fraction (not recorded which). These receptors originate from a male donor with ankylosing spondylitis or in good health (not recorded which).

V gene TRBV30 combines with J gene TRBJ2-7, with 7 bases lining up with TRBD2. Germline V gives CDR1 GTSNPN, CDR2 SVGIG (reference sequence). V lost 4 bases and J lost 1; bases outside the gene matches: 10. This CDR3 contains 15 residues. The CDR3 here is CAWTSDGGSSYEQYF. DNA for the CDR3: TGTGCCTGGACATCCGACGGCGGGAGTTCCTACGAGCAGTACTTC.

The chain recombines TRBV12-3 or TRBV12-4 with TRBJ1-2, with TRBD1 identical over 9 bases. CDR3 length equals 14 residues. The J segment lost 6 bases and the V segment lost 3 bases, leaving 5 bases of the junction unmatched. CDR3 in DNA: TGTGCCAGCAGTTTCTACAGGGGGCTGGATGGCTACACCTTC. Its protein is CASSFYRGLDGYTF.

This chain joins TRBV7-9 and TRBJ2-7; maybe TRBD1 (5 bases). Per the germline V gene, CDR1 is SEHNR and CDR2 is FQNEAQ (reference sequence). Trimming took 4 bases from V and 5 from J, leaving 9 bases between them. The CDR3 loop spans 12 amino acids. CDR3 residues: CASSSKGNEQYF. The CDR3 DNA reads TGTGCCAGCAGCTCAAAGGGGAACGAGCAGTACTTC.

This clonotype was picked up a small number of times. The V and J genes are TRBV27 and TRBJ2-1; tentative D call: TRBD2 (6 bases). Trimming took off 6 bases at V and 14 bases at J, with 14 bases between the two ends. Germline CDR1 MNHEY, CDR2 SMNVEV (reference sequence). CDR3 length: 11 amino acids. The CDR3 DNA follows: TGTGCCAGCAGGCTAGGACTATTCGAGTTCTTC. Translating gives CASRLGLFEFF.

Many counts were recorded for this clonotype. This sequence joins TRBV4-2 and TRBJ2-4, with D perhaps TRBD1 or TRBD2 (5 bases each). The germline V gene encodes CDR1 LGHNA and CDR2 YNFKEQ. CDR3 length: 15 amino acids. Trimming shortened V by 1 base and J by 5 bases, and 12 bases separated the two germline ends. The CDR3 here is CASSQGGGSENIQYF. In DNA form, the CDR3 reads TGTGCCAGCAGCCAAGGGGGCGGGTCGGAAAACATTCAGTACTTC.

The chain uses TRBV20-1 and TRBJ2-1; 13 bases align to TRBD2. Germline V lookup: CDR1 DFQATT, CDR2 SNEGSKA (reference sequence). The ends lost 6 bases at V and 10 bases at J; junction bases unmatched: 9. This CDR3 comprises 14 residues. Here the CDR3 reads CSARGLAGHGEQFF. The CDR3 bases are TGCAGTGCACGGGGACTAGCGGGACATGGAGAGCAGTTCTTC.

This clonotype was seen more than once but under ten times. The rearrangement links TRBV7-9 to TRBJ2-5; D might be TRBD1 (5 bases). The germline CDR1 and CDR2 sequences are SEHNR and FQNEAQ (reference sequence). The CDR3 runs 14 residues. The V and J ends lost 5 bases and 3 bases respectively, with 13 bases between them. The CDR3 DNA reads as TGTGCCAGCAGCCGCCGACAGAAAGAAGAGACCCAGTACTTC. As protein: CASSRRQKEETQYF.

This clonotype was counted only a few times. J is TRBJ2-7 and V is TRBV7-2, with 10 positions matching TRBD2. The J segment lost 2 bases and the V segment lost 5 bases, leaving 6 bases of the junction unmatched. The CDR3 extends over 15 amino acids. From germline, CDR1 is SGHTA and CDR2 FQGNSA. The CDR3 nucleotides are TGTGCCAGCAGCCTTTATCTAGCGGGGGCCTACGAGCAGTACTTC. Residues: CASSLYLAGAYEQYF.

This clonotype was found a few times. The rearrangement joins TRBV20-1 to TRBJ2-7; tentative D call: TRBD2 (6 bases). CDR3 length equals 13 residues. Germline V CDR1 and CDR2: DFQATT, SNEGSKA (reference sequence). Trimming took off 3 bases at V and 1 base at J, with 10 bases between the two ends. CDR3 amino acids: CSARTGESYEQYF. The CDR3 bases are TGCAGTGCTAGGACGGGGGAATCCTACGAGCAGTACTTC.

This chain uses TRBV12-5 with TRBJ2-2; unclear D gene. The CDR3 contains 15 residues. Germline V gene lookup returns CDR1 LGHNT and CDR2 FRNRAP. The germline V and J ends were trimmed by 5 bases and 0 bases, with 10 bases remaining between them. The CDR3 protein is CASGPLRANTGELFF. CDR3 bases: TGTGCTAGTGGTCCTTTGAGAGCGAACACCGGGGAGCTGTTTTTT.

This clonotype is a singleton in its sample. The chain recombines TRBV4-1 with TRBJ2-7, with D unclear. The CDR3 runs 14 residues. Trimming removed 4 bases from V and 3 bases from J, with 13 bases in between. Germline-derived CDR1 and CDR2 are MGHRA and YSYEKL. The CDR3: CASSLWAGDYEQYF. The CDR3 DNA follows: TGCGCCAGCAGCCTTTGGGCAGGAGACTACGAGCAGTACTTC.

CDR3 nucleotides: TGTGCCAGCAGGGCGGGGGACTACTATGGCTACACCTTC. Translating gives CASRAGDYYGYTF. The chain recombines TRBV6-6 with TRBJ1-2, with D possibly matching TRBD1 (5 bases). The V gene's germline CDR1 is MNHNY and CDR2 SVGAGI (reference sequence). CDR3 length equals 13 residues. With 6 bases removed from V and 3 bases from J, the gap between germline ends came to 11 bases.

This clonotype was counted between two and nine times. The CDR3 sequence: CASSFGSLTEAFF. CDR3 nucleotide sequence: TGTGCCAGCAGTTTCGGCAGTCTCACTGAAGCTTTCTTT. The rearrangement joins TRBV27 to TRBJ1-1; D ambiguous. Trimming cost V 3 bases and J 4 bases, with 9 bases left between them. The CDR3 covers 13 residues. Germline V gene lookup returns CDR1 MNHEY and CDR2 SMNVEV (reference sequence).

This chain links TRBV11-2 with TRBJ2-2, with 10 nucleotides matching TRBD2. Germline assignment: CDR1 SGHAT and CDR2 FQNNGV. V lost 0 bases and J lost 6; bases outside the gene matches: 7. This CDR3 spans 17 amino acids. DNA for the CDR3: TGTGCCAGCAGCTTAGACCTAGCGGGGGTCGCGGCCGGGGAGCTGTTTTTT. It translates to CASSLDLAGVAAGELFF.

This clonotype was recorded many times. The chain has TRBV27 and TRBJ2-1; D remains unclear. Trimming took off 5 bases at V and 13 bases at J, with 12 bases between the two ends. Germline lookup yields CDR1 MNHEY and CDR2 SMNVEV (reference sequence). CDR3 size: 11 residues. CDR3 nucleotide sequence: TGTGCCAGCAGTCCCGGTCTCGATCAGTTCTTC. Translated: CASSPGLDQFF.

This chain links TRBV11-1 with TRBJ2-1; 12 nucleotides match TRBD2. The germline V gene has CDR1 SGHAT and CDR2 FQDESV (reference sequence). This CDR3 region has 17 residues. J gave up 3 bases and V 6 bases, and 9 bases lay outside the gene matches. CDR3 in amino acids: CASSWGTSGLGYNEQFF. Here the CDR3 DNA reads TGTGCCAGCAGTTGGGGGACTAGCGGGCTGGGCTACAATGAGCAGTTCTTC.